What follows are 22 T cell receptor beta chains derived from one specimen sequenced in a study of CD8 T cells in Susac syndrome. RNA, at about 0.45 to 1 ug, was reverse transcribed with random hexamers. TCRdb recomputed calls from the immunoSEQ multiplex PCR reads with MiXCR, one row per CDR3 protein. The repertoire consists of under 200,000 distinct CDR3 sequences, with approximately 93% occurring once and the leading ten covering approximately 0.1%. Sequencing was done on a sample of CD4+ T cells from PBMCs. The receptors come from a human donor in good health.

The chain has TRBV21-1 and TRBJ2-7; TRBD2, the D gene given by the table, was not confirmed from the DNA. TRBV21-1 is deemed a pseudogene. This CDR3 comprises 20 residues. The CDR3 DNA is TGTGCCAGCAGCAAAGAGGGTAGGGCTAGCGGGGGGATTACTTCCTACGAGCAGTACGTC. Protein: CASSKEGRASGGITSYEQYV.

DNA of the CDR3: TGTGCCAGCAGCCCGCGGACAGGCCGAACCATTAACTATGGCTACACCTTC. Its protein is CASSPRTGRTINYGYTF. The gene calls are TRBV9 and TRBJ1-2; TRBD1 matches at 7 bases. The junction had 13 bases not matched to a gene; V was cut back by 4 bases and J by 1 base. This CDR3 region has 17 residues. Germline V gene sequence: CDR1 SGDLS, CDR2 YYNGEE.

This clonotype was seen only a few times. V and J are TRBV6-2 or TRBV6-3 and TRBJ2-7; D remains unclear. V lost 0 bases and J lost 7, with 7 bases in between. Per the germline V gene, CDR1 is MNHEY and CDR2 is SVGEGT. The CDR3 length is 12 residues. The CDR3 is CASSYSRVEQYV. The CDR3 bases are TGTGCCAGCAGTTACTCGAGAGTGGAGCAGTACGTC.

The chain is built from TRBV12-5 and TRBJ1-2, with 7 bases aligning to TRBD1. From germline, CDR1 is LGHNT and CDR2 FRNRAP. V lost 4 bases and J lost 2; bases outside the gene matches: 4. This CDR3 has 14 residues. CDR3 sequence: CASGYGTDNYGYTF. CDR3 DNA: TGTGCTAGTGGTTATGGGACAGACAACTATGGCTACACCTTC.

In DNA form, the CDR3 reads TGTGCCAGCAGCTTGGGAGGATGGGGCGCATCTGGAAACACCATATATTTT. Its protein is CASSLGGWGASGNTIYF. The chain combines TRBV5-4 with TRBJ1-3; TRBD1 is a possible D gene (5 bases). V was shortened by 0 bases and J by 1 base, with 14 bases between the two germline ends. From germline, CDR1 is SGHNT and CDR2 YYREEE (reference sequence). This CDR3 contains 17 residues.

The CDR3 loop reads CASTLGWETQYF. The CDR3, as DNA: TGTGCCAGCACCCTAGGCTGGGAGACCCAGTACTTC. This chain joins TRBV6-1 and TRBJ2-5; D not resolved. The CDR3 is 12 amino acids. V was cut by 7 bases and J by 5 bases, with 11 bases left in between. CDR1 and CDR2 from the germline V gene are MNHNS and SASEGT.

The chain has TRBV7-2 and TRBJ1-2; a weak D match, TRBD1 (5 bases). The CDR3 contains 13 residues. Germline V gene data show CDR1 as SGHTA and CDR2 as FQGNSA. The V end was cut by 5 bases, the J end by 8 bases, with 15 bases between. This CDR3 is CASSVAGPRGYTF. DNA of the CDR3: TGTGCCAGCAGCGTCGCGGGACCCAGGGGCTACACCTTC.

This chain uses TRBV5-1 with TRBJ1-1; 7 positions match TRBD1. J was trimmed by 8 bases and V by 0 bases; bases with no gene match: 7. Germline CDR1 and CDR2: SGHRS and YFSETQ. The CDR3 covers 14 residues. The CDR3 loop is CASSLAFGTVEAFF. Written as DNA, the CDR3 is TGCGCCAGCAGCTTGGCCTTCGGGACAGTCGAAGCTTTCTTT.

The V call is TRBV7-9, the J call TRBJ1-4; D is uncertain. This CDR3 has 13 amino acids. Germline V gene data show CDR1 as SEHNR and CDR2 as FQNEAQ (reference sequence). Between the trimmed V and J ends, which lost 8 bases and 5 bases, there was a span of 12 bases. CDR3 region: CASAPQGNEKLFF. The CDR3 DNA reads TGTGCCAGCGCCCCACAAGGGAATGAAAAACTGTTTTTT.

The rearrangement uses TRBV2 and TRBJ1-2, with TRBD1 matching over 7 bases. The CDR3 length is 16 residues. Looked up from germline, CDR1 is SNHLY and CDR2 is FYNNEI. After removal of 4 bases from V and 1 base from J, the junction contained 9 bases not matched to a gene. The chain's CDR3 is CASSVETGMFNYGYTF. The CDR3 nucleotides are TGTGCCAGCAGTGTTGAGACAGGGATGTTTAACTATGGCTACACCTTC.

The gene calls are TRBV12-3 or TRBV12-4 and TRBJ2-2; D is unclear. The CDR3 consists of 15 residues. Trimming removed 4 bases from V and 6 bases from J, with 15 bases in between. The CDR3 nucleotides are TGTGCCAGCAGTTCGGGCCGGACGCTCCCCGGGGAGCTGTTTTTT. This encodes CASSSGRTLPGELFF.

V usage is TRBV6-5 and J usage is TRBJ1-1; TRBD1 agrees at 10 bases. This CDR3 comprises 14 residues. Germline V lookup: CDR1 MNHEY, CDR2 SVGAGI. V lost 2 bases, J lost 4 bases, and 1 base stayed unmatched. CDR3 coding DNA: TGTGCCAGCAGTTACCGGGACAGGGGCACTGAAGCTTTCTTT. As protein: CASSYRDRGTEAFF.

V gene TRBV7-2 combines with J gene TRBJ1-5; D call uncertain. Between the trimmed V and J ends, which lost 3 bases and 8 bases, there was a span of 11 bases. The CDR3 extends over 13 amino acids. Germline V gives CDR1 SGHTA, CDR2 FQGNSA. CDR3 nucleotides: TGTGCCAGCAGCTTCTTCGGGGAGGAGCCCCAGCATTTT. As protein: CASSFFGEEPQHF.

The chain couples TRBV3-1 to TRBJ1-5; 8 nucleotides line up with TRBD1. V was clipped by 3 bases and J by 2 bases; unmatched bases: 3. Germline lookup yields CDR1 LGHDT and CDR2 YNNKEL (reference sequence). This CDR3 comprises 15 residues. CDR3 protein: CASSQQGAGNQPQHF. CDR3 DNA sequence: TGTGCCAGCAGCCAGCAGGGGGCTGGCAATCAGCCCCAGCATTTT.

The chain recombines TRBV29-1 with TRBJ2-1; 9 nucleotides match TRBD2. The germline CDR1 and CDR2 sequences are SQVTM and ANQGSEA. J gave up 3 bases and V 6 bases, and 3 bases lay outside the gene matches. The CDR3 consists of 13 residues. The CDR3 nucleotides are TGCAGCGTGCGGCGGGGGGGCTACAATGAGCAGTTCTTC. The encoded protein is CSVRRGGYNEQFF.

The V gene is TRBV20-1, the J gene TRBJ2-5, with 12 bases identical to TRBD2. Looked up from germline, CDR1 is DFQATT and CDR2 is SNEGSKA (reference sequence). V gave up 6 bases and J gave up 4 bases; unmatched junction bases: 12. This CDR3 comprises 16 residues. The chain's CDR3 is CSAKRLAGGEGETQYF. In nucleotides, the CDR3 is TGCAGTGCCAAGCGTCTAGCGGGGGGGGAGGGAGAGACCCAGTACTTC.

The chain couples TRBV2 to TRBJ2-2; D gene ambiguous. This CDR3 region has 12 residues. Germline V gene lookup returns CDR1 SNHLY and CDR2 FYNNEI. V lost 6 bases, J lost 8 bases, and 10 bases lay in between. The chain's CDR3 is CASSDLGGELFF. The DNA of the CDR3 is TGTGCCAGCAGCGACCTAGGGGGGGAGCTGTTTTTT.

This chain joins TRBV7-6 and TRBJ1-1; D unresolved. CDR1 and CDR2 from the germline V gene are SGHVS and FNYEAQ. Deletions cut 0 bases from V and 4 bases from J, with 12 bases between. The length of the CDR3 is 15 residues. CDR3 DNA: TGTGCCAGCAGCTTAGCCCGGAGGAGGTTCACTGAAGCTTTCTTT. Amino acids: CASSLARRRFTEAFF.

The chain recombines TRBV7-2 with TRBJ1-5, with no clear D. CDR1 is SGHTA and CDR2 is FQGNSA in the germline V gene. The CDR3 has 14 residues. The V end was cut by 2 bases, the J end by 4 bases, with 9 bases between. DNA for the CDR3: TGTGCCAGCAGCTTATTGGGTACGAATCAGCCCCAGCATTTT. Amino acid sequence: CASSLLGTNQPQHF.

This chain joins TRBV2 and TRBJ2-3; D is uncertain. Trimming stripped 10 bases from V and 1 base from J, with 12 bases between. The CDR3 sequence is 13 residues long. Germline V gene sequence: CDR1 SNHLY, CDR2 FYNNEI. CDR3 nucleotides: TGTGCCAAAAGACAAAGCGGCACAGATACGCAGTATTTT. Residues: CAKRQSGTDTQYF.

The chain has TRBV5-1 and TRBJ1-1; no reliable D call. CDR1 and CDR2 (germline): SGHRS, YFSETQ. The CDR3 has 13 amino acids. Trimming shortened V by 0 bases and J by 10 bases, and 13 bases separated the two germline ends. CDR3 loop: CASSLGEPGRAFF. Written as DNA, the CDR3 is TGCGCCAGCAGCTTGGGTGAGCCTGGCAGAGCTTTCTTT.

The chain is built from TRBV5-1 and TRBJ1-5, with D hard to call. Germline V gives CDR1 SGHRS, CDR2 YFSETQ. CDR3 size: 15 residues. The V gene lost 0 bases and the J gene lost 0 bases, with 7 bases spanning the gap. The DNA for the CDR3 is TGCGCCAGCAGCTTGGATGGGATTAGCAATCAGCCCCAGCATTTT. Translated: CASSLDGISNQPQHF.